The sequence of this T cell receptor (beta chain) was determined in a study of beta chain features in type 1 diabetes. The length of the CDR3 is 14 residues. V was cut by 2 bases and J by 1 base, with 8 bases left in between. From germline, CDR1 is SGHTA and CDR2 FQGNSA. With respect to this clone: The antigen is not known.

Study findings and constraints: Patients with Type 1 diabetes showed moderately but significantly shorter TCRB CDR3s in all four CD4+ subsets. In comparison with healthy donors, patients had naive, central memory and Treg TCRB repertoires that appeared more similar. Patients with type 1 diabetes carried fewer insertions and had more deletions at their VDJ junctions.

Blood was collected once per donor into heparin, averaging about 100 mL. A sort by CD45RO/CCR7/CD25/CD127/CD95/CD27 yielded CD4+ naive, central memory, regulatory and stem cell-like memory cells. The sequenced template was cDNA made from the entire isolated RNA. Generated by immunoSEQ multiplex PCR, the TCRdb table keeps only in-frame clones and is missing some. The sample holds 100,000 to 150,000 clones, 7% to 10% seen once. Input material: central memory CD4+ T cells from blood. This receptor was identified in a man aged 25 to 40 with type 1 diabetes. The chain carries TRBV7-2 and TRBJ1-1; no reliable D call. The CDR3 region has the DNA TGTGCCAGCAGCTTATTTGTAGAGAACACTGAAGCTTTCTTT. It codes for CASSLFVENTEAFF.